These 2 T cell receptor beta chains originate from one sample sequenced in a study of post-analysis software for immune sequencing data. For these TCRs, the target antigens are not known. Study results and limitations: TRBV5-6, TRBV5-1 and TRBV20-1 belonged to a set of roughly five TRBV segments that were more frequent in patients than controls.

Sequencing libraries made from TCR beta cDNA carried unique molecular identifiers. MiXCR, applied by TCRdb to the PCR reads, yields one record per CDR3 protein. The sample gives 450,000 or so distinct CDR3 sequences, around 40% of which show up once; over 10% is in the top ten. Sequencing used blood. The receptors were sampled from a girl between 5 and 17 years old with multiple sclerosis.

This clonotype was counted a few times. The rearrangement joins TRBV29-1 to TRBJ2-1; TRBD2 agrees at 7 bases. CDR1 is SQVTM and CDR2 is ANQGSEA in the germline V gene. CDR3 length equals 14 residues. J lost 4 bases, V lost 3 bases, and 6 bases had no gene match. The CDR3 nucleotides read TGCAGCGTTGATTCCGGACTAGGTTACAATGAGCAGTTCTTC. Protein sequence: CSVDSGLGYNEQFF.

V usage is TRBV5-6 and J usage is TRBJ1-4; 7 bases fit TRBD1. The germline V gene has CDR1 SGHDT and CDR2 YYEEEE. The CDR3 sequence is 12 residues long. V shed 4 bases, J shed 12 bases, and the junction held 6 bases outside the gene matches. The DNA of the CDR3 is TGTGCCAGCAGCCCACAGGGGCGCGAACTGTTTTTT. Residues: CASSPQGRELFF.